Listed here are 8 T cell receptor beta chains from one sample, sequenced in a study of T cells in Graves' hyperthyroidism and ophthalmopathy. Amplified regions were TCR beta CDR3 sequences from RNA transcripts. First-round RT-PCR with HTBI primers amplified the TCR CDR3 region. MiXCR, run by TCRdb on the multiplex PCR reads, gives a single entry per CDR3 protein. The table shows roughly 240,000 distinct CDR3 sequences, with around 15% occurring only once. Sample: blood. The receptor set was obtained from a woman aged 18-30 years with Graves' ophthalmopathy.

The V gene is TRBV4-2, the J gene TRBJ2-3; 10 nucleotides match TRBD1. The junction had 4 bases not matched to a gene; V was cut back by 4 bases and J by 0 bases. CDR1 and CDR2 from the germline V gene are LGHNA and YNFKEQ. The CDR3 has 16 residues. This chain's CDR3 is CASSPRGQGSTDTQYF. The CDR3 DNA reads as TGTGCCAGCAGCCCTCGGGGACAGGGGAGCACAGATACGCAGTATTTT.

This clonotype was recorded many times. The chain's CDR3 is CSADSGSSYEQYF. DNA of the CDR3: TGCAGTGCCGATAGCGGGAGCTCCTACGAGCAGTACTTC. V usage is TRBV20-1 and J usage is TRBJ2-7; the match to TRBD2 covers 9 bases. From germline, CDR1 is DFQATT and CDR2 SNEGSKA (reference sequence). Losses at the gene ends were 6 bases for V and 0 bases for J; bases not matched to a gene: 3. CDR3 length equals 13 residues.

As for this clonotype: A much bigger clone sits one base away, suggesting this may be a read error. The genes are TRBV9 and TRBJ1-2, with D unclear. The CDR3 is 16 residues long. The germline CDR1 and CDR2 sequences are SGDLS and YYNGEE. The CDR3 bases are TGTGTCAGCAGCGTAGGCGTTGGCAACACTAACTATGGCTACACCTTC. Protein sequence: CVSSVGVGNTNYGYTF.

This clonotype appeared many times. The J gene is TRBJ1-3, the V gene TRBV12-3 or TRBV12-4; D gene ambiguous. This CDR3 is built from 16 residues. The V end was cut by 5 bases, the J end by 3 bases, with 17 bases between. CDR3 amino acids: CASSPGLSSLGNTIYF. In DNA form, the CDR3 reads TGTGCCAGCAGTCCCGGACTGTCTTCACTTGGAAACACCATATATTTT.

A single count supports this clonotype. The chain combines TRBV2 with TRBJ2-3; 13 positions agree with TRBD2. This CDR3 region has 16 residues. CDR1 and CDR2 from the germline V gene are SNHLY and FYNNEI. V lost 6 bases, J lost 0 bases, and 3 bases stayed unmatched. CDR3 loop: CASSWTSGSSTDTQYF. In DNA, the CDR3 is TGTGCCAGCAGCTGGACTAGCGGGAGTAGCACAGATACGCAGTATTTT.

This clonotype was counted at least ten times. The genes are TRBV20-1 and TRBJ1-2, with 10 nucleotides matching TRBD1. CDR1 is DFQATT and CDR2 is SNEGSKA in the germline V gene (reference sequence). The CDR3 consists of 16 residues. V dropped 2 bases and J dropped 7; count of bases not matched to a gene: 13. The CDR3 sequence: CSARSHPEDRGSGYTF. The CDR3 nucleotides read TGCAGTGCTAGATCACACCCCGAGGACAGGGGGTCTGGCTACACCTTC.

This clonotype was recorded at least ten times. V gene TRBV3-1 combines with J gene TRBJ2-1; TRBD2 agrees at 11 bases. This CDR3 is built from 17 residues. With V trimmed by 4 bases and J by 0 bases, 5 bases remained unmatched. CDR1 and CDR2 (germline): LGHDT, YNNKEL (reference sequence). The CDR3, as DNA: TGTGCCAGCAGCCGGGGAACTAGCGGGAGCTCCTACAATGAGCAGTTCTTC. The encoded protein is CASSRGTSGSSYNEQFF.

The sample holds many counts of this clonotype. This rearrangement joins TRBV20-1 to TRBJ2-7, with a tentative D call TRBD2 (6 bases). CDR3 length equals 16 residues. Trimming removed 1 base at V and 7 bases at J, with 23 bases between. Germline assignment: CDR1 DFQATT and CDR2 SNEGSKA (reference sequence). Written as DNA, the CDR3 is TGCAGTGCTAGAGGGTGGTATGGGGGGACCGGGCTGGAGCAGTACTTC. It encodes CSARGWYGGTGLEQYF.